The 17 T cell receptor beta chains below all came from one sample that was sequenced in a study of blood T cell repertoires in COVID-19. TCRdb's table, derived via immunoSEQ multiplex PCR, lists solely in-frame clones and lacks some. Found here are 110,000 to 150,000 clones, 84% of them singletons; the top ten hold roughly 45%. The sample was peripheral blood. These receptor sequences come from a human donor in a cohort sampled during active COVID-19.

Notes on this clone: This same CDR3 is encoded by further DNA sequences in the sample. The CDR3 loop is CASSLGAGGNEQFF. As DNA, the CDR3 is TGCGCCAGCAGCTTGGGCGCAGGGGGCAATGAGCAGTTCTTC. The V and J genes are TRBV5-1 and TRBJ2-1; TRBD1 aligns across 7 bases. J lost 6 bases, V lost 0 bases, and 3 bases had no gene match. CDR3 length: 14 amino acids. Germline CDR1 reads SGHRS; CDR2 reads YFSETQ.

This clone was seen once. The genes are TRBV27 and TRBJ1-5, with 7 bases identical to TRBD1. This CDR3 comprises 14 residues. Germline V CDR1 and CDR2: MNHEY, SMNVEV (reference sequence). The junction had 4 bases not matched to a gene; V was cut back by 3 bases and J by 5 bases. As DNA, the CDR3 is TGTGCCAGCAGTTTCTCAGGGGGGCATCAGCCCCAGCATTTT. This sequence encodes CASSFSGGHQPQHF.

CDR3 region: CASSPGRGYTF. The CDR3 DNA reads TGTGCCAGCAGTCCAGGGCGCGGCTACACCTTC. This chain joins TRBV2 and TRBJ1-2; weak D call: TRBD1 (5 bases). CDR1 SNHLY and CDR2 FYNNEI come from the germline V gene. The CDR3 runs to 11 residues. V lost 5 bases and J 8 bases, leaving 9 bases between the germline ends.

The chain uses TRBV11-3 and TRBJ2-1; D might be TRBD2 (6 bases). The V and J ends lost 1 base and 9 bases respectively, with 10 bases between them. The CDR3 is made up of 13 amino acids. Germline V gene sequence: CDR1 SGHNT, CDR2 YENEEA. CDR3 in amino acids: CASSLGLVGEQFF. The CDR3 DNA reads as TGTGCCAGCAGCTTAGGACTAGTCGGTGAGCAGTTCTTC.

This clone was picked up a small number of times. The V gene is TRBV12-5, the J gene TRBJ2-3; weak D call: TRBD2 (6 bases). There are 17 residues in the CDR3. Trimming stripped 5 bases from V and 2 bases from J, with 20 bases between. Germline CDR1 is LGHNT and CDR2 is FRNRAP. CDR3 coding DNA: TGTGCTAGTGGTCCTTTTGGGGGAGGATTCTCCACAGATACGCAGTATTTT. This gives the protein CASGPFGGGFSTDTQYF. The whole variable domain, filled in from reference TRBV12-5 and TRBJ2-3, reads DARVTQTPRHKVTEMGQEVTMRCQPILGHNTVFWYRQTMMQGLELLAYFRNRAPLDDSGMPKDRFSAEMPDATLATLKIQPSEPRDSAVYFCASGPFGGGFSTDTQYFGPGTRLTVL.

The rearrangement uses TRBV3-1 (or the pseudogene TRBV3-2) and TRBJ1-1, with D possibly matching TRBD1 (6 bases). This CDR3 has 13 amino acids. CDR1 is LGHDT and CDR2 is YNNKEL in the germline V gene (reference sequence). V lost 6 bases, J lost 4 bases, and 12 bases lay in between. CDR3 nucleotides: TGTGCCAGCAGACAGGGAGCCCTCACTGAAGCTTTCTTT. Its protein product is CASRQGALTEAFF.

The gene calls are TRBV14 and TRBJ2-1; weak D call: TRBD1 (6 bases). This CDR3 is 14 amino acids long. Trimming left V 4 bases short and J 5 bases short, with 12 bases between. The germline V gene encodes CDR1 SGHDN and CDR2 FVKESK. The CDR3 loop reads CASSLQTGDNEQFF. CDR3 in DNA: TGTGCCAGCAGCCTGCAGACAGGTGACAATGAGCAGTTCTTC.

This clone was seen only a few times. V is TRBV28 and J is TRBJ1-5, with D hard to call. Trimming took 1 base from V and 3 from J, leaving 4 bases between them. The CDR3 has 13 residues. Germline CDR1 and CDR2: MDHEN and SYDVKM. The CDR3, as DNA: TGTGCCAGCAGTTTATTAGTCAATCAGCCCCAGCATTTT. As protein: CASSLLVNQPQHF.

This clone has a handful of counts. The chain employs TRBV3-1 (or the pseudogene TRBV3-2) and TRBJ2-1, with 11 bases aligning to TRBD2. Germline V gene data show CDR1 as LGHDT and CDR2 as YNNKEL (reference sequence). V dropped 3 bases and J dropped 1; count of bases not matched to a gene: 17. CDR3 length: 21 residues. CDR3 in DNA: TGTGCCAGCAGCCACTCATCCCCCATAGCGGGAGGGCCAAGGTCCTACAATGAGCAGTTCTTC. Its protein product is CASSHSSPIAGGPRSYNEQFF.

The V gene is TRBV2, the J gene TRBJ2-3; D is possibly TRBD2 (5 bases). Per the germline V gene, CDR1 is SNHLY and CDR2 is FYNNEI. This CDR3 has 15 amino acids. V lost 6 bases and J 6 bases, leaving 19 bases between the germline ends. CDR3 nucleotide sequence: TGTGCCAGCAGGCTCGTGGTGGGAGATGGGGATACGCAGTATTTT. Translation gives CASRLVVGDGDTQYF.

CDR3 in DNA: TGTGCCAGCAGCATTACAGGGGATACCTCTGGAAACACCATATATTTT. This codes for CASSITGDTSGNTIYF. This rearrangement joins TRBV21-1 to TRBJ1-3; the table's D call TRBD1 went unverified against the DNA. TRBV21-1 is listed as a pseudogene. CDR3 size: 16 residues.

This chain connects TRBV29-1 to TRBJ2-3, with 7 bases fitting TRBD2. This CDR3 comprises 14 residues. Losses at the gene ends were 8 bases for V and 4 bases for J; bases not matched to a gene: 12. Looked up from germline, CDR1 is SQVTM and CDR2 is ANQGSEA. For the CDR3, the DNA is TGCAGCTCCCGAGGGGCGGGAGACGCAGATACGCAGTATTTT. Translated: CSSRGAGDADTQYF.

The chain has TRBV11-1 and TRBJ1-1, with 7 bases fitting TRBD1. This CDR3 contains 13 residues. Trimming took 5 bases from V and 3 from J; bases not matched to a gene: 3. Germline assignment: CDR1 SGHAT and CDR2 FQDESV (reference sequence). The CDR3 loop is CASSRGTDTEAFF. CDR3 in DNA: TGTGCCAGCAGCCGGGGGACAGACACTGAAGCTTTCTTT.

This chain links TRBV27 with TRBJ2-1; D uncertain. In germline, CDR1 is MNHEY, CDR2 SMNVEV (reference sequence). The CDR3 loop spans 14 amino acids. Trimming shortened V by 0 bases and J by 8 bases, and 11 bases separated the two germline ends. The CDR3 sequence is CASSLSRPSDEQFF. The CDR3 DNA reads as TGTGCCAGCAGTTTATCAAGACCGAGCGATGAGCAGTTCTTC.

J is TRBJ2-1 and V is TRBV29-1, with TRBD2 matching over 13 bases. Trimming at V came to 7 bases and at J to 8 bases, leaving 8 bases not matched to a gene. This CDR3 contains 14 residues. Germline CDR1 is SQVTM and CDR2 is ANQGSEA. The CDR3 DNA is TGCAGCGGCGCGGGACTAGCGGGGAGGCATGAGCAGTTCTTC. It yields the protein CSGAGLAGRHEQFF.

This chain connects TRBV15 to TRBJ2-7; D possibly corresponds to TRBD2 (5 bases). The CDR3 totals 18 residues. V was clipped by 0 bases and J by 2 bases, with 20 bases between them. Per the germline V gene, CDR1 is LNHNV and CDR2 is YYDKDF (reference sequence). CDR3 coding DNA: TGTGCCACCAGCAGAGATTCCGGAAGGAGGCTCGGGGCCTACGAGCAGTACTTC. Translation gives CATSRDSGRRLGAYEQYF. Full variable domain (remainder filled in from reference TRBV15 and TRBJ2-7): DAMVIQNPRYQVTQFGKPVTLSCSQTLNHNVMYWYQQKSSQAPKLLFHYYDKDFNNEADTPDNFQSRRPNTSFCFLDIRSPGLGDTAMYLCATSRDSGRRLGAYEQYFGPGTRLTVT.

Only one count was recorded for this clone. The chain uses TRBV25-1 and TRBJ2-1; TRBD1 matches 10 bases. After removal of 2 bases from V and 4 bases from J, the junction contained 5 bases not matched to a gene. CDR3 length: 16 amino acids. Germline CDR1 MGHDK, CDR2 SYGVNS. This CDR3 is CASSETGTGAYNEQFF. The DNA for the CDR3 is TGTGCCAGCAGTGAAACCGGGACAGGGGCATACAATGAGCAGTTCTTC. Full variable domain (outside the CDR3, taken from reference TRBV25-1 and TRBJ2-1): EADIYQTPRYLVIGTGKKITLECSQTMGHDKMYWYQQDPGMELHLIHYSYGVNSTEKGDLSSESTVSRIRTEHFPLTLESARPSHTSQYLCASSETGTGAYNEQFFGPGTRLTVL.